The clone carrying this T cell receptor beta chain was recorded at least ten times. The data stem from a study of regulatory T cells in long-lasting Graves disease. The TCR beta library used iRepertoire HTBI primers with Arm-PCR amplification of CDR3. TCRdb re-called the multiplex PCR reads with MiXCR, one entry per CDR3 protein. The sample consists of 580,000 or so distinct CDR3 sequences, approximately 16% of them appearing once. Time point of the sample: newly diagnosed GD, antithyroid drugs for less than 3 months. Extracted PBMC RNA gave rise to the TCR library. This sample was also put to use in a study of T cells in Graves' hyperthyroidism and ophthalmopathy.

This TCR derives from a man in his late teens or twenties with Graves disease. Here the sequenced sample was peripheral blood mononuclear cells (PBMCs), taken at new diagnosis, from a patient treated with antithyroid drugs.

Here the CDR3 reads CASSPGLAGSNEQFF. The CDR3 nucleotides read TGCGCCAGCAGCCCGGGACTAGCGGGCAGCAATGAGCAGTTCTTC. This chain connects TRBV5-1 to TRBJ2-1; 12 positions agree with TRBD2. CDR3 size: 15 residues. V lost 4 bases and J lost 6; bases outside the gene matches: 5. Looked up from germline, CDR1 is SGHRS and CDR2 is YFSETQ.